This TCR beta chain was observed in a study of blood T cell repertoires in COVID-19. Overall study: The United States, Italy and Spain provided the acute and convalescent COVID-19 samples. PBMCs, B-cell-depleted T cells, or T cells provided the cDNA or gDNA that made up the material.

Original methodology: Amplification from reference gene primers served as the basis for estimated nucleated cell counts. Repertoires were generated with immunoSEQ multiplex PCR, while TCRdb's copy carries only in-frame clones and drops some. The D gene and trimming were derived from the DNA, and the V and J assignments and clone size from that table. Counted here are more than 60,000 clones, 65% to 90% occurring once; the ten biggest clones make up about 18%. The origin of this receptor is a human donor in a cohort sampled during active COVID-19. Input material: peripheral blood.

The CDR3: CASSETGTGYNEQFF. The CDR3 DNA reads as TGTGCCAGCAGCGAGACCGGGACAGGCTACAATGAGCAGTTCTTC. The chain couples TRBV7-9 to TRBJ2-1, with 8 bases that match TRBD1. The CDR3 contains 15 residues. The germline V gene encodes CDR1 SEHNR and CDR2 FQNEAQ (reference sequence). After removal of 5 bases from V and 3 bases from J, the junction contained 6 bases not matched to a gene. The full variable domain, rest sourced from reference TRBV7-9 and TRBJ2-1, is DTGVSQNPRHKITKRGQNVTFRCDPISEHNRLYWYRQTLGQGPEFLTYFQNEAQLEKSRLLSDRFSAERPKGSFSTLEIQRTEQGDSAMYLCASSETGTGYNEQFFGPGTRLTVL.